What follows is one T cell receptor (beta chain) and its context. The germline V gene encodes CDR1 SGHAT and CDR2 FQNNGV. V lost 3 bases to trimming and J lost 0 bases, with 12 bases between them. The CDR3 extends over 16 amino acids. The protocol was immunoSEQ multiplex PCR, while the TCRdb copy is restricted to in-frame clones and leaves out a portion. This table has about 270,000 clones, 65% to 90% appearing once. The data stem from a study of blood T cell repertoires in COVID-19. The J gene is TRBJ2-1, the V gene TRBV11-2, with a possible D match to TRBD2 (6 bases). This receptor was identified in a woman between 55 and 75 years old with active or convalescent COVID-19. The sequenced material came from peripheral blood. The CDR3 region has the DNA TGTGCCAGCAGCTTCGGAGGGAGTAGCTCCTACAATGAGCAGTTCTTC. It encodes CASSFGGSSSYNEQFF.